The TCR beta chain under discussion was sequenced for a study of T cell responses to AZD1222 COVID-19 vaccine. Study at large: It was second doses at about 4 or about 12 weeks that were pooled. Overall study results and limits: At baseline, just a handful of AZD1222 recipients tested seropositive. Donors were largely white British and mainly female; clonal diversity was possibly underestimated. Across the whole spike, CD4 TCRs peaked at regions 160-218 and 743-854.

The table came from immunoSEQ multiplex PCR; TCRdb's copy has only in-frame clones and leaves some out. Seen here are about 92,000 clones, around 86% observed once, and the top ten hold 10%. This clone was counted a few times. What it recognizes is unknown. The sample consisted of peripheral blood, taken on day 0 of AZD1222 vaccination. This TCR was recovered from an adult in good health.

DNA of the CDR3: TGTGCCTGGAGTGCCAGGGTCAATTCACCCCTCCACTTT. Its protein is CAWSARVNSPLHF. This rearrangement joins TRBV30 to TRBJ1-6; a possible D gene is TRBD1 (5 bases). Deletions cut 1 base from V and 7 bases from J, with 8 bases between. The CDR3 runs 13 residues. Germline V gives CDR1 GTSNPN, CDR2 SVGIG (reference sequence).